The clone carrying this T cell receptor beta chain was found a few times. Its specificity is not known. After isolation, RNA underwent reverse transcription to generate cDNA as the sequencing template. Method: immunoSEQ multiplex PCR; TCRdb's copy keeps in-frame clones and lacks some. The table includes over 150,000 clones, around 50% detected once. This record belongs to a study of CD8+ T cells in alopecia areata. The authors sorted CD4+ and CD8+ T cells from PBMCs. Study observations and caveats: More clonal than normal scalp was lesional scalp, particularly alopecia totalis/universalis. Sequencing of scalp tissue also captures the resident alphabeta T cells of normal skin. Mice showed TCR sharing more clearly than patients did, possibly owing to HLA.

Sequencing used CD8+ T cells sorted from blood. This TCR was recovered from a human donor in good health.

The CDR3 protein is CASSYGTSTEAFF. The CDR3 nucleotides read TGCGCCAGCAGCTACGGGACTTCCACTGAAGCTTTCTTT. The genes are TRBV4-1 and TRBJ1-1; tentatively, D is TRBD1 (5 bases). Trimming removed 5 bases from V and 4 bases from J, with 11 bases in between. The CDR3 is 13 residues long. Germline CDR1 MGHRA, CDR2 YSYEKL.